This T cell receptor beta chain was identified during a study of blood T cell repertoires in COVID-19. Overall study: Some COVID-19 samples were acute and others convalescent; all came from the United States, Italy and Spain. Sample material is recorded as cDNA or gDNA derived from T cells, B-cell-depleted T cells, or PBMCs.

How the authors handled the data: Amplified reference gene primers provided the basis for estimating nucleated cell counts. Profiling relied on immunoSEQ multiplex PCR, and the TCRdb table lists in-frame clones only, not all of them. D and trimming come from the DNA, and the V and J calls and clone size come from that table. The data contain approximately 160,000 clones, 80% to 90% of them seen just once; the ten biggest clones take up approximately 11%. The junction had 6 bases not matched to a gene; V was cut back by 6 bases and J by 6 bases. The CDR3 has 13 residues. Looked up from germline, CDR1 is MNHEY and CDR2 is SVGAGI.

This receptor was identified in a human donor in a cohort sampled during active COVID-19. Sequencing was carried out using peripheral blood. The chain carries TRBV6-5 and TRBJ1-2, with 8 bases matching TRBD1. The CDR3 spells CASRSGGEDGYTF. The CDR3 DNA reads as TGTGCCAGCAGATCAGGGGGCGAAGATGGCTACACCTTC.